This T cell receptor (beta chain) was sequenced for a study of T cells in Graves' hyperthyroidism and ophthalmopathy. For the study at large: Peripheral blood collection took place at initial diagnosis, before any treatment.

CDR1 SNHLY and CDR2 FYNNEI come from the germline V gene. There are 13 residues in the CDR3. V was pared by 1 base and J by 4 bases, with 8 bases between. Amplification targeted TCR beta CDR3 regions from RNA transcripts. HTBI primers were used for first-round RT-PCR of the TCR CDR3. MiXCR, run by TCRdb on the multiplex PCR reads, gives a single entry per CDR3 protein. The sample gives 300,000 to 450,000 distinct CDR3 sequences, about 18% of which show up once; approximately 35% is in the top ten. Fresh peripheral blood, 8 to 10 ml of it, supplied the PBMCs. This clonotype was found many times. This sequence joins TRBV2 and TRBJ2-7; no firm D call. The sequenced sample was blood. The clonotype was recovered from a woman aged 25 to 39 with Graves' hyperthyroidism that later progressed to Graves' ophthalmopathy. This CDR3 is CASSEDVIYEQYF. DNA of the CDR3: TGTGCCAGCAGTGAAGACGTAATTTACGAGCAGTACTTC.